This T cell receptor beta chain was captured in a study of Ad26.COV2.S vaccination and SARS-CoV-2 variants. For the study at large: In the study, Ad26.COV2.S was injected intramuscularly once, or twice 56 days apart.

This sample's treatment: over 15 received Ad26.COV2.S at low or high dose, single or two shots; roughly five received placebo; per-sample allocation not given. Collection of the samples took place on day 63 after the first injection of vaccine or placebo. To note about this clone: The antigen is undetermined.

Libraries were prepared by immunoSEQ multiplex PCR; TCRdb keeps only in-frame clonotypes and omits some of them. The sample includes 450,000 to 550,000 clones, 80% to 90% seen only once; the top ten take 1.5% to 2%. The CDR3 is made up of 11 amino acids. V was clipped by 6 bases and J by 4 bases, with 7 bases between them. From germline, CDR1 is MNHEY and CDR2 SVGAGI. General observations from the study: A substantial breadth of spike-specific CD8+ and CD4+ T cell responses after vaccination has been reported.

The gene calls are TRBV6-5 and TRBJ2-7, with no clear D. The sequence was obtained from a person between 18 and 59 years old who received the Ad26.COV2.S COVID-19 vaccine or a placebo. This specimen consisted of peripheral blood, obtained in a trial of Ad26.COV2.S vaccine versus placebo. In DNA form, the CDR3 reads TGTGCCAGCAGCACGAAGTACGAGCAGTACTTC. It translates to CASSTKYEQYF.